The 18 T cell receptor beta chains in this list originate from one sample, sequenced in a study of blood T cell repertoires in COVID-19. Clones were sequenced by immunoSEQ multiplex PCR, and TCRdb holds only the in-frame ones, with some missing. Found here are over 80,000 clones, approximately 75% of them singletons; the top ten hold about 4.2%. Specimen: peripheral blood. All receptors derive from a woman aged 45-65 years with acute or convalescent COVID-19.

The rearrangement links TRBV5-1 to TRBJ2-7; TRBD1 might be the D (5 bases). Trimming pared 0 bases from V and 0 bases from J, leaving 10 bases between. This CDR3 region has 15 residues. The germline V gene encodes CDR1 SGHRS and CDR2 YFSETQ. CDR3 coding DNA: TGCGCCAGCAGCTTGGTAGGGGTGAGCTCCTACGAGCAGTACTTC. Translation: CASSLVGVSSYEQYF.

The V and J genes are TRBV6-5 and TRBJ2-7; D unclear. There are 15 residues in the CDR3. Trimming took off 5 bases at V and 5 bases at J, with 19 bases between the two ends. The germline CDR1 and CDR2 sequences are MNHEY and SVGAGI. CDR3 residues: CASSPRGSEGDEQYF. Written as DNA, the CDR3 is TGTGCCAGCAGTCCTAGAGGATCTGAAGGCGACGAGCAGTACTTC.

The chain joins TRBV4-2 to TRBJ1-2; TRBD1 matches at 7 bases. V trimming: 0 bases; J trimming: 3 bases; junction bases outside the gene matches: 7. The CDR3 contains 16 residues. Per the germline V gene, CDR1 is LGHNA and CDR2 is YNFKEQ. For the CDR3, the DNA is TGTGCCAGCAGCCAAGACAGGGACAGTCTAGACTATGGCTACACCTTC. Translating gives CASSQDRDSLDYGYTF.

The rearrangement uses TRBV7-7 and TRBJ2-5, with 8 bases lining up with TRBD1. CDR3 length: 15 amino acids. The ends lost 1 base at V and 4 bases at J; junction bases unmatched: 5. Germline assignment: CDR1 SSHAT and CDR2 FNYEAQ (reference sequence). DNA for the CDR3: TGTGCCAGCAGCTTAGGGACAGGGAGGAGAGAGACCCAGTACTTC. Translation gives CASSLGTGRRETQYF.

The chain is built from TRBV5-1 and TRBJ1-2, with D unclear. Germline values: CDR1 SGHRS, CDR2 YFSETQ. CDR3 length equals 13 residues. Deletions cut 0 bases from V and 7 bases from J, with 10 bases between. CDR3 nucleotide sequence: TGCGCCAGCAGCTTGGCTGAAACGGGTGGCTACACCTTC. Its protein is CASSLAETGGYTF.

The chain is built from TRBV15 and TRBJ1-2, with D tentatively TRBD1 (6 bases). Per germline, CDR1 LNHNV and CDR2 YYDKDF (reference sequence). The V end was cut by 2 bases, the J end by 3 bases, with 13 bases between. CDR3 length: 15 residues. The CDR3 coding sequence is TGTGCCACCAGCAGACGGGGTGGGGGCCACTATGGCTACACCTTC. This translates into CATSRRGGGHYGYTF.

This clone was detected a few times. V usage is TRBV27 and J usage is TRBJ1-2; maybe TRBD1 (5 bases). Trimming shortened V by 0 bases and J by 6 bases, and 14 bases separated the two germline ends. The CDR3 sequence is 15 residues long. Germline V gene lookup returns CDR1 MNHEY and CDR2 SMNVEV (reference sequence). The CDR3 coding sequence is TGTGCCAGCAGTTTATCGAGGCAGGGCGGCAATGGCTACACCTTC. As protein: CASSLSRQGGNGYTF.

This clone was counted only a few times. This chain joins TRBV15 and TRBJ1-1; the match to TRBD1 covers 9 bases. V gave up 8 bases and J gave up 0 bases; unmatched junction bases: 4. CDR3 length: 14 amino acids. From germline, CDR1 is LNHNV and CDR2 YYDKDF (reference sequence). Here the CDR3 DNA reads TGTGCCACCGGGACAGGGAACATGAACACTGAAGCTTTCTTT. Protein: CATGTGNMNTEAFF.

The CDR3 sequence: CASSSGQQYEQYF. CDR3 sequence (DNA): TGTGCCAGCAGCTCGGGACAGCAGTACGAGCAGTACTTC. The genes are TRBV7-9 and TRBJ2-7; 7 bases line up with TRBD1. V lost 4 bases, J lost 4 bases, and 4 bases stayed unmatched. The germline V gene has CDR1 SEHNR and CDR2 FQNEAQ (reference sequence). The CDR3 is 13 amino acids. Full variable domain (outside the CDR3, taken from reference TRBV7-9 and TRBJ2-7): DTGVSQNPRHKITKRGQNVTFRCDPISEHNRLYWYRQTLGQGPEFLTYFQNEAQLEKSRLLSDRFSAERPKGSFSTLEIQRTEQGDSAMYLCASSSGQQYEQYFGPGTRLTVT.

The gene calls are TRBV6-2 or TRBV6-3 and TRBJ1-1; TRBD1 matches 9 bases. The junction had 7 bases not matched to a gene; V was cut back by 6 bases and J by 5 bases. Germline loops: CDR1 MNHEY, CDR2 SVGEGT. CDR3 length: 14 amino acids. CDR3 loop: CASSQGQGWTEAFF. The CDR3 DNA sequence: TGTGCCAGCAGCCAGGGACAGGGCTGGACTGAAGCTTTCTTT.

The chain employs TRBV4-2 and TRBJ1-2; 7 bases line up with TRBD1. Per the germline V gene, CDR1 is LGHNA and CDR2 is YNFKEQ. V lost 0 bases, J lost 4 bases, and 5 bases stayed unmatched. This CDR3 contains 15 residues. The CDR3 sequence is CASSQDPGGIYGYTF. In nucleotides, the CDR3 is TGTGCCAGCAGCCAAGACCCAGGGGGTATCTATGGCTACACCTTC.

The gene calls are TRBV3-1 (or the pseudogene TRBV3-2) and TRBJ2-1, with 11 bases that match TRBD2. J was trimmed by 6 bases and V by 7 bases; bases with no gene match: 8. The CDR3 extends over 15 amino acids. Germline-derived CDR1 and CDR2 are LGHDT and YNNKEL (reference sequence). The CDR3 sequence is CASTGYGLAGNEQFF. CDR3 DNA sequence: TGTGCCAGCACCGGATACGGACTAGCGGGCAATGAGCAGTTCTTC.

The V call is TRBV7-2, the J call TRBJ1-6; 9 bases are a match to TRBD1. This CDR3 comprises 14 residues. Germline values: CDR1 SGHTA, CDR2 FQGNSA. Trimming removed 5 bases from V and 6 bases from J; junction bases left unmatched: 2. CDR3 residues: CASSRDRANSPLHF. CDR3 in DNA: TGTGCCAGCAGCCGGGACAGGGCTAATTCACCCCTCCACTTT.

The chain has TRBV5-5 and TRBJ2-2; the match to TRBD1 covers 8 bases. CDR1 is SGHKS, CDR2 YYEKEE, per germline (reference sequence). V shed 1 base and J 7 bases; nucleotides not matched to a gene: 3. The CDR3 contains 14 residues. The CDR3 spells CASSLTRGRGELFF. For the CDR3, the DNA is TGTGCCAGCAGCTTGACCAGGGGGCGCGGGGAGCTGTTTTTT.

The rearrangement joins TRBV6-6 to TRBJ1-3; TRBD1 agrees at 7 bases. This CDR3 has 15 amino acids. J gave up 4 bases and V 6 bases, and 9 bases lay outside the gene matches. Germline V gene data show CDR1 as MNHNY and CDR2 as SVGAGI (reference sequence). The CDR3 spells CASSPKGAAGNTIYF. The CDR3 DNA sequence: TGTGCCAGCAGCCCTAAGGGGGCAGCAGGAAACACCATATATTTT.

The chain employs TRBV9 and TRBJ2-7; a weak D match, TRBD2 (7 bases). The germline V gene has CDR1 SGDLS and CDR2 YYNGEE. The CDR3 sequence is 15 residues long. V lost 4 bases to trimming and J lost 5 bases, with 19 bases between them. CDR3 in DNA: TGTGCCAGCAGCCCCCGAGCAGGGGACTACCACGAGCAGTACTTC. Translated, it gives CASSPRAGDYHEQYF.

The chain combines TRBV15 with TRBJ2-3, with D perhaps TRBD2 (7 bases). V lost 5 bases and J lost 0, with 24 bases in between. The V gene's germline CDR1 is LNHNV and CDR2 YYDKDF (reference sequence). The CDR3 sequence is 19 residues long. This CDR3 is CATSHPGGGEAPSTDTQYF. Here the CDR3 DNA reads TGTGCCACCAGCCACCCCGGAGGGGGGGAAGCTCCTAGCACAGATACGCAGTATTTT.

The rearrangement joins TRBV5-4 to TRBJ1-1, with D possibly matching TRBD1 (5 bases). The V gene's germline CDR1 is SGHNT and CDR2 YYREEE (reference sequence). With 0 bases removed from V and 1 base from J, the gap between germline ends came to 10 bases. The CDR3 consists of 15 residues. The CDR3 DNA is TGTGCCAGCAGCTTGGGTCCAGGGTGGAACACTGAAGCTTTCTTT. It yields the protein CASSLGPGWNTEAFF.